The text below deals with one T cell receptor beta chain. Its cognate antigen is unknown. The record originates from a study of cytomegalovirus exposure and HLA in healthy donors. Vbeta (60) and Jbeta (13) primers were used in the PCR. Here immunoSEQ multiplex PCR was the method, and the copy in TCRdb shows in-frame clones only, minus some. The table lists 90,000 to 100,000 clones, around 68% of them singletons. The CDR3 length is 15 residues. Germline CDR1 and CDR2: SGHKS and YYEKEE (reference sequence). Trimming shortened V by 0 bases and J by 8 bases, and 14 bases separated the two germline ends. Overall study findings and caveats: For TCR beta chains, V- and J-gene trimming was later linked to a missense DCLRE1C variant.

The sample comprised PBMCs. The chain couples TRBV5-5 to TRBJ1-4; D possibly corresponds to TRBD1 (6 bases). This receptor was identified in a man in his fifties or sixties in good health and CMV-seronegative. CDR3 amino acids: CASSLVLAGAEKLFF. The CDR3 DNA sequence: TGTGCCAGCAGCTTGGTATTGGCAGGGGCAGAAAAACTGTTTTTT.